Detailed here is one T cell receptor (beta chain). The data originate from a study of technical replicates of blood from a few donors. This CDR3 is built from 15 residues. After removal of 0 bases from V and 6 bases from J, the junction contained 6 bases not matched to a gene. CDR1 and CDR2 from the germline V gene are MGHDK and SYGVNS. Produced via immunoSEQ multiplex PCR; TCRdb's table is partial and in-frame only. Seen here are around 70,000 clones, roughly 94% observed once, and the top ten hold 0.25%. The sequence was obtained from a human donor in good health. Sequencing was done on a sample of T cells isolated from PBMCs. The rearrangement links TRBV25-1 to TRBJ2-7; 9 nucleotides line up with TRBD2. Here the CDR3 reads CASSEYAAGGSEQYF. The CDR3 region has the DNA TGTGCCAGCAGTGAATACGCAGCGGGAGGCTCCGAGCAGTACTTC.